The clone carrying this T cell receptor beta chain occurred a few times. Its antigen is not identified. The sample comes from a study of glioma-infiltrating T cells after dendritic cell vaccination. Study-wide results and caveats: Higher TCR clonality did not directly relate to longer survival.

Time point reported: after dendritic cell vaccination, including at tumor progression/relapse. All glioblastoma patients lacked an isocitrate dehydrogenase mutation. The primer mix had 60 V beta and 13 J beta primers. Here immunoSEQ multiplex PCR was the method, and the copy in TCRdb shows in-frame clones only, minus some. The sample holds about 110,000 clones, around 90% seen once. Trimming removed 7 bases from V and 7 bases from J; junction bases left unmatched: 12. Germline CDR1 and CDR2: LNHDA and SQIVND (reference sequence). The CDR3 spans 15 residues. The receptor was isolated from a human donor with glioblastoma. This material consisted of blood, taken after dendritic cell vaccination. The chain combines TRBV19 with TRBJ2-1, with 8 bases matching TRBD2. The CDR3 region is CASNKAGASWNEQFF. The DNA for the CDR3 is TGTGCCAGTAACAAAGCGGGGGCCTCTTGGAATGAGCAGTTCTTC.